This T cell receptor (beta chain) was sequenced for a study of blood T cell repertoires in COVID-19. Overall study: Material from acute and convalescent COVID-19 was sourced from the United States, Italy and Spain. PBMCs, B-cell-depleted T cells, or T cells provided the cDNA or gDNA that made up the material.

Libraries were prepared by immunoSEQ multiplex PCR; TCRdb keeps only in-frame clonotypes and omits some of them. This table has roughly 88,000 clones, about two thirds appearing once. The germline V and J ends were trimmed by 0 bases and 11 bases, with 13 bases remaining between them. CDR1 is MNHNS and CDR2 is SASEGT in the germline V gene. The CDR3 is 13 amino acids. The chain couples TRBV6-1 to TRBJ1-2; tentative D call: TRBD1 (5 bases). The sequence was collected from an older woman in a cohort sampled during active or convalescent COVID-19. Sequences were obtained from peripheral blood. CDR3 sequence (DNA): TGTGCCAGCAGTGAAGCGTGGACATCCCCTTACACCTTC. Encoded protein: CASSEAWTSPYTF.